A single sample gave rise to the 10 T cell receptor beta chains below, sequenced in a study of blood T cell repertoires in COVID-19. Sequenced by immunoSEQ multiplex PCR; TCRdb stores in-frame clones only, minus some. This sample carries under 400,000 clones, about nine tenths of them seen once, and the ten largest clones take 1%. The source material was PBMCs or T cells enriched from blood (not recorded which). These TCRs come from a woman between 25 and 40 years old who had been exposed to COVID-19.

The rearrangement links TRBV6-5 to TRBJ2-3; 14 bases fit TRBD2. J lost 4 bases, V lost 5 bases, and 2 bases had no gene match. The CDR3 consists of 15 residues. Per germline, CDR1 MNHEY and CDR2 SVGAGI. The CDR3 DNA reads as TGTGCCAGCAGTCGACTAGCGGGAGGGGCAGATACGCAGTATTTT. Translation: CASSRLAGGADTQYF.

This chain connects TRBV5-4 to TRBJ2-5; a weak D match, TRBD2 (6 bases). From germline, CDR1 is SGHNT and CDR2 YYREEE (reference sequence). V was cut by 4 bases and J by 5 bases, with 15 bases left in between. The CDR3 contains 14 residues. The CDR3 DNA sequence: TGTGCCAGCAGCCCTGGGACGGGGGTTGAGACCCAGTACTTC. This codes for CASSPGTGVETQYF.

This clone was seen just once. The chain carries TRBV28 and TRBJ1-2, with 8 bases lining up with TRBD1. The length of the CDR3 is 14 residues. CDR1 and CDR2 (germline): MDHEN, SYDVKM. The ends lost 1 base at V and 7 bases at J; junction bases unmatched: 5. The chain's CDR3 is CASSLSRRGLGYTF. Here the CDR3 DNA reads TGTGCCAGCAGTTTATCCCGCAGGGGGCTTGGCTACACCTTC.

The chain combines TRBV5-4 with TRBJ2-7; D is unresolved. The ends were cut back, 4 bases at V and 2 bases at J, with 16 bases in the middle. Germline lookup yields CDR1 SGHNT and CDR2 YYREEE (reference sequence). The CDR3 length is 15 residues. Written as DNA, the CDR3 is TGTGCCAGCAGCCGGAGTCGTGACTCGGCCTACGAGCAGTACTTC. It is translated as CASSRSRDSAYEQYF.

This chain connects TRBV5-1 to TRBJ1-1; D is unclear. The germline V gene encodes CDR1 SGHRS and CDR2 YFSETQ. This CDR3 region has 13 residues. The ends were cut back, 5 bases at V and 7 bases at J, with 15 bases in the middle. The DNA for the CDR3 is TGCGCCAGCAGATCATCATTGTCGGTTGAAGCTTTCTTT. This sequence encodes CASRSSLSVEAFF.

The chain links TRBV18 to TRBJ1-1; D is undetermined. V lost 3 bases and J lost 5, with 7 bases in between. This CDR3 region has 12 residues. The germline CDR1 and CDR2 sequences are KGHSH and LQKENI. The CDR3 DNA sequence: TGTGCCAGCTCACCCGTTAGTACTGAAGCTTTCTTT. It is translated as CASSPVSTEAFF.

The chain recombines TRBV29-1 with TRBJ2-1; TRBD2 agrees at 14 bases. The CDR3 sequence is 14 residues long. From germline, CDR1 is SQVTM and CDR2 ANQGSEA. Trimming took 7 bases from V and 3 from J; bases not matched to a gene: 2. DNA of the CDR3: TGCAGCGGGGGACTAGCGGGAGTCTACAATGAGCAGTTCTTC. The encoded protein is CSGGLAGVYNEQFF.

The chain employs TRBV24-1 and TRBJ2-7; TRBD1 aligns across 9 bases. In germline, CDR1 is KGHDR, CDR2 SFDVKD. This CDR3 is built from 15 residues. The V segment lost 0 bases and the J segment 3 bases; nucleotides outside the gene matches: 2. Written as DNA, the CDR3 is TGTGCCACCAGTGATTTGCGGGGACAGGGCTACGAGCAGTACTTC. It yields the protein CATSDLRGQGYEQYF.

This chain joins TRBV28 and TRBJ1-3; D gene uncertain. The germline gives CDR1 MDHEN, CDR2 SYDVKM. The ends were cut back, 4 bases at V and 2 bases at J, with 15 bases in the middle. The CDR3 spans 16 residues. Here the CDR3 reads CASSYGSLRTGNTIYF. CDR3 coding DNA: TGTGCCAGCAGTTACGGCTCACTCAGGACTGGAAACACCATATATTTT.

The chain uses TRBV5-1 and TRBJ1-2; a weak D match, TRBD1 (6 bases). Trimming cost V 4 bases and J 8 bases, with 15 bases left between them. Germline V gene lookup returns CDR1 SGHRS and CDR2 YFSETQ. The CDR3 length is 13 residues. The CDR3 protein is CASSPPQGNGYTF. CDR3 bases: TGCGCCAGCAGCCCCCCACAGGGCAACGGCTACACCTTC.